The following is a T cell receptor (beta chain) sequence with its context. This CDR3 region has 18 residues. Trimming cost V 4 bases and J 9 bases; bases outside gene matches: 21. The data belong to a study of blood T cell repertoires in COVID-19. As originally analysed: Scientists estimated how many nucleated cells there were by amplifying reference gene primers. Using immunoSEQ multiplex PCR, the repertoire was profiled, and TCRdb retains in-frame clones only, with some absent. V and J calls plus clone size are reproduced from that table; the DNA served to infer D and trimming. The sample carries 70,000 or so clones, around 75% recorded once.

This receptor was taken from a man in his 70s with acute or convalescent COVID-19. The chain employs TRBV5-3 and TRBJ2-1, with 8 bases aligning to TRBD1. TRBV5-3 is assigned to the ORF class and has an uncertain function. The specimen sequenced was peripheral blood. The DNA for the CDR3 is TGTGCCAGAAGCCCAAAAGCCGTACCGGGACAGGAGGCATGTGAGCAGTTCTTC. Translation: CARSPKAVPGQEACEQFF.